One sample yielded the 20 T cell receptor beta chains listed below, sequenced in a study of regulatory T cells in long-lasting Graves disease. Assembly of TCR beta libraries relied on iRepertoire HTBI primers together with Arm-PCR of CDR3 regions. One entry per CDR3 protein results from TCRdb running MiXCR on the multiplex PCR reads. The sample carries some 250,000 distinct CDR3 sequences, roughly 21% recorded once. Sample time point: newly diagnosed GD, antithyroid drugs for less than 3 months. PBMCs provided the RNA from which the TCR library was made. Sequenced here: peripheral blood mononuclear cells (PBMCs), sampled at new diagnosis, from a patient treated with antithyroid drugs. These receptors were taken from a female donor with Graves disease.

This clonotype was found many times. V is TRBV28 and J is TRBJ2-5, with TRBD1 as a possible D gene (5 bases). This CDR3 comprises 14 residues. Germline assignment: CDR1 MDHEN and CDR2 SYDVKM. V was pared by 3 bases and J by 4 bases, with 12 bases between. The CDR3 is CASSFQGLRETQYF. The CDR3 DNA reads TGTGCCAGCAGTTTCCAGGGTTTAAGAGAGACCCAGTACTTC.

In nucleotides, the CDR3 is TGCGCCAGCAGTGACGGGGGCCCCACTGAAGCTTTCTTT. This translates into CASSDGGPTEAFF. The genes are TRBV10-2 and TRBJ1-1; D is perhaps TRBD1 (6 bases). The V gene lost 3 bases and the J gene lost 4 bases, with 9 bases spanning the gap. The length of the CDR3 is 13 residues. Germline CDR1 and CDR2: WSHSY and SAAADI.

The rearrangement uses TRBV12-3 or TRBV12-4 and TRBJ1-5; possible D gene TRBD1, 6 bases. The V end lost 6 bases, the J end lost 3 bases, and 12 bases lay between the germline ends. The CDR3 has 14 residues. The CDR3 loop is CASSKRGFNQPQHF. CDR3 bases: TGTGCCAGCAGCAAGAGGGGGTTCAATCAGCCCCAGCATTTT.

The rearrangement uses TRBV5-1 and TRBJ1-6, with TRBD1 matching over 12 bases. The germline gives CDR1 SGHRS, CDR2 YFSETQ. The CDR3 contains 16 residues. V gave up 5 bases and J gave up 9 bases; unmatched junction bases: 9. CDR3 residues: CASRGTGGARGSPLHF. The DNA of the CDR3 is TGCGCCAGCAGGGGGACAGGGGGCGCCCGGGGTTCACCCCTCCACTTT.

This clonotype was picked up many times. The genes are TRBV11-2 and TRBJ2-5, with D perhaps being TRBD1 or TRBD2 (5 bases each). Germline CDR1 SGHAT, CDR2 FQNNGV. Trimming cost V 6 bases and J 5 bases, with 22 bases left between them. The CDR3 runs 16 residues. Written as DNA, the CDR3 is TGTGCCAGCAGTCCCAGGGCAGGGACGGGTGTGGAGACCCAGTACTTC. Amino acids: CASSPRAGTGVETQYF.

This clonotype appeared many times. This chain links TRBV5-5 with TRBJ2-2; D ambiguous. Trimming took 2 bases from V and 2 from J, leaving 1 base between them. The CDR3 consists of 12 residues. Germline-derived CDR1 and CDR2 are SGHKS and YYEKEE (reference sequence). CDR3 in DNA: TGTGCCAGCAGCTTTAACACCGGGGAGCTGTTTTTT. This codes for CASSFNTGELFF.

There are many counts of this clonotype. V is TRBV7-9 and J is TRBJ2-5, with TRBD1 identical over 7 bases. The V gene's germline CDR1 is SEHNR and CDR2 FQNEAQ (reference sequence). The CDR3 sequence is 14 residues long. The J segment lost 1 base and the V segment lost 5 bases, leaving 4 bases of the junction unmatched. The DNA for the CDR3 is TGTGCCAGCAGCCCGACAGGGACCCAAGAGACCCAGTACTTC. Encoded protein: CASSPTGTQETQYF.

The CDR3 nucleotides read TGTGCCAGTAGTATAGGACAGTTGGGGACTGAAGCTTTCTTT. It specifies CASSIGQLGTEAFF. J is TRBJ1-1 and V is TRBV19, with D perhaps matching TRBD1 (5 bases). The V end was cut by 1 base, the J end by 5 bases, with 11 bases between. Germline V gene lookup returns CDR1 LNHDA and CDR2 SQIVND (reference sequence). The CDR3 totals 14 residues.

This clonotype was observed many times. The gene calls are TRBV7-6 and TRBJ2-1; D is undetermined. Trimming pared 5 bases from V and 4 bases from J, leaving 9 bases between. Germline CDR1 reads SGHVS; CDR2 reads FNYEAQ. The CDR3 totals 13 residues. CDR3 sequence: CASSRGSYNEQFF. CDR3 DNA: TGTGCCAGCAGCCGCGGTTCTTACAATGAGCAGTTCTTC.

The V call is TRBV6-1, the J call TRBJ2-7; 9 nucleotides agree with TRBD1. This CDR3 spans 14 amino acids. CDR1 and CDR2 from the germline V gene are MNHNS and SASEGT. With V trimmed by 6 bases and J by 0 bases, 3 bases remained unmatched. DNA of the CDR3: TGTGCCAGCAGGTGGACAGGGGCCTCCTACGAGCAGTACTTC. Its protein is CASRWTGASYEQYF.

This clonotype was counted ten times or more. V usage is TRBV7-2 and J usage is TRBJ2-7; D uncertain. The CDR3 sequence is 14 residues long. V lost 0 bases and J 7 bases, leaving 13 bases between the germline ends. Per germline, CDR1 SGHTA and CDR2 FQGNSA. The CDR3 here is CASSLAQNFGEQYF. In nucleotides, the CDR3 is TGTGCCAGCAGCTTAGCACAGAACTTTGGGGAGCAGTACTTC.

This clonotype was detected many times. The chain has TRBV20-1 and TRBJ2-3; weak D call: TRBD2 (6 bases). V lost 0 bases, J lost 0 bases, and 13 bases lay in between. Germline V gives CDR1 DFQATT, CDR2 SNEGSKA (reference sequence). The CDR3 spans 16 residues. The CDR3 sequence is CSARDPRGFSTDTQYF. CDR3 in DNA: TGCAGTGCTAGAGATCCGCGGGGATTTAGCACAGATACGCAGTATTTT.

Many counts were recorded for this clonotype. The chain joins TRBV20-1 to TRBJ2-1, with TRBD2 as a possible D gene (5 bases). CDR1 and CDR2 (germline): DFQATT, SNEGSKA (reference sequence). This CDR3 comprises 15 residues. V lost 2 bases and J lost 5, with 16 bases in between. In nucleotides, the CDR3 is TGCAGTGCTAGATTCCTGGAGGTTCCACACAATGAGCAGTTCTTC. It encodes CSARFLEVPHNEQFF.

Worth noting for this clonotype: At one end the junction does not follow the germline gene, possibly because of a read error. This sequence joins TRBV3-1 and TRBJ2-5, with 7 bases aligning to TRBD1. The CDR3 consists of 17 residues. Germline-derived CDR1 and CDR2 are LGHDT and YNNKEL (reference sequence). The CDR3 protein is CASSHAKRGQIQGTQYF. CDR3 in DNA: TGTGCCAGCAGCCACGCGAAAAGGGGACAGATACAAGGGACCCAGTACTTC.

This clonotype was counted between two and nine times. This CDR3 reads CASSINPSYEQYF. CDR3 DNA: TGCGCCAGCAGTATTAATCCCTCCTACGAGCAGTACTTC. The V and J genes are TRBV5-1 and TRBJ2-7; D unresolved. V gave up 5 bases and J gave up 0 bases, with 9 bases separating them. Germline V gene sequence: CDR1 SGHRS, CDR2 YFSETQ. The CDR3 consists of 13 residues.

The rearrangement joins TRBV19 to TRBJ2-1; D call uncertain. The CDR3 totals 15 residues. Deletions cut 5 bases from V and 2 bases from J, with 13 bases between. CDR1 and CDR2 (germline): LNHDA, SQIVND (reference sequence). CDR3 protein: CASSYSFRTYNEQFF. The CDR3 DNA sequence: TGTGCCAGTAGTTATAGTTTCAGGACCTACAATGAGCAGTTCTTC.

This clonotype was seen ten or more times. CDR3 in DNA: TGCGCCAGCAGCTTGTATGTCGGGGGACGAATGAACACTGAAGCTTTCTTT. Amino acid sequence: CASSLYVGGRMNTEAFF. The genes are TRBV5-1 and TRBJ1-1, with D possibly being TRBD1 (5 bases). In germline, CDR1 is SGHRS, CDR2 YFSETQ. This CDR3 region has 17 residues. V gave up 1 base and J gave up 0 bases, with 16 bases separating them.

This clonotype was observed many times. The chain recombines TRBV12-3 or TRBV12-4 with TRBJ1-1; D perhaps matches TRBD1 (6 bases). V dropped 6 bases and J dropped 1 base, with 15 bases sitting between them. The CDR3 consists of 15 residues. The CDR3 DNA reads TGTGCCAGCAGGCCGCCGGGACAATCGAACACTGAAGCTTTCTTT. Translation gives CASRPPGQSNTEAFF.

The chain links TRBV29-1 to TRBJ2-2; D is uncertain. The germline V gene has CDR1 SQVTM and CDR2 ANQGSEA. The V gene lost 3 bases and the J gene lost 2 bases, with 4 bases spanning the gap. This CDR3 contains 12 residues. This CDR3 reads CSVEGNTGELFF. The CDR3 region has the DNA TGCAGCGTTGAGGGAAACACCGGGGAGCTGTTTTTT.

This clonotype was seen more than once but under ten times. The V gene is TRBV5-5, the J gene TRBJ2-3; 10 nucleotides match TRBD2. The ends lost 2 bases at V and 3 bases at J; junction bases unmatched: 3. Germline-derived CDR1 and CDR2 are SGHKS and YYEKEE (reference sequence). This CDR3 has 15 amino acids. CDR3 sequence (DNA): TGTGCCAGCAGCTTACTAGCGGGGTTAACAGATACGCAGTATTTT. This gives the protein CASSLLAGLTDTQYF. Full variable domain (remainder filled in from reference TRBV5-5 and TRBJ2-3): DAGVTQSPTHLIKTRGQQVTLRCSPISGHKSVSWYQQVLGQGPQFIFQYYEKEERGRGNFPDRFSARQFPNYSSELNVNALLLGDSALYLCASSLLAGLTDTQYFGPGTRLTVL.